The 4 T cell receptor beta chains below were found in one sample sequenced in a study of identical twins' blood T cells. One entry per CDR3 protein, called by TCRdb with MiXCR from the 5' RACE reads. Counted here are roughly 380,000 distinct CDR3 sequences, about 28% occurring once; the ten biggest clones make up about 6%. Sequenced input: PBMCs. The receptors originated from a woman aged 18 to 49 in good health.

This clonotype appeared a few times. The CDR3 nucleotides are TGTGCCAGCAGCCTCTGGAGAGGAAACACCATATATTTT. Translation: CASSLWRGNTIYF. V is TRBV14 and J is TRBJ1-3; D unresolved. V dropped 4 bases and J dropped 4 bases, with 8 bases sitting between them. The CDR3 contains 13 residues. The germline V gene encodes CDR1 SGHDN and CDR2 FVKESK. Using reference TRBV14 and TRBJ1-3 for the parts outside the CDR3, the full variable domain is EAGVTQFPSHSVIEKGQTVTLRCDPISGHDNLYWYRRVMGKEIKFLLHFVKESKQDESGMPNNRFLAERTGGTYSTLKVQPAELEDSGVYFCASSLWRGNTIYFGEGSWLTVV.

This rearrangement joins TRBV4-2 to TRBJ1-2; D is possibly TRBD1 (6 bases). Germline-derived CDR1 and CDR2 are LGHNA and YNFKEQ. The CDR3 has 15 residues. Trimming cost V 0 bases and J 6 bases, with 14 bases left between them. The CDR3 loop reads CASSQDNHREDGYTF. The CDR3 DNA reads TGTGCCAGCAGCCAAGACAATCACAGGGAGGATGGCTACACCTTC.

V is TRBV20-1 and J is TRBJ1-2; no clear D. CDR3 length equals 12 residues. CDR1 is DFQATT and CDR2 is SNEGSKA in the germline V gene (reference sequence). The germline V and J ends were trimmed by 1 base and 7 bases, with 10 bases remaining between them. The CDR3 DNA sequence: TGCAGTGCTAGAGTTGAGGGCAGTGGCTACACCTTC. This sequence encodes CSARVEGSGYTF.

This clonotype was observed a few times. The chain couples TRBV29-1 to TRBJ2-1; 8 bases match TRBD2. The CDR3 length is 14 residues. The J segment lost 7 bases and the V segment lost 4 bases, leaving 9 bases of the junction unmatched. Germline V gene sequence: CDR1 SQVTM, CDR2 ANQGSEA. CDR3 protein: CSVAPAGALNEQFF. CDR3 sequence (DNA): TGCAGCGTTGCTCCAGCGGGAGCTCTAAATGAGCAGTTCTTC.